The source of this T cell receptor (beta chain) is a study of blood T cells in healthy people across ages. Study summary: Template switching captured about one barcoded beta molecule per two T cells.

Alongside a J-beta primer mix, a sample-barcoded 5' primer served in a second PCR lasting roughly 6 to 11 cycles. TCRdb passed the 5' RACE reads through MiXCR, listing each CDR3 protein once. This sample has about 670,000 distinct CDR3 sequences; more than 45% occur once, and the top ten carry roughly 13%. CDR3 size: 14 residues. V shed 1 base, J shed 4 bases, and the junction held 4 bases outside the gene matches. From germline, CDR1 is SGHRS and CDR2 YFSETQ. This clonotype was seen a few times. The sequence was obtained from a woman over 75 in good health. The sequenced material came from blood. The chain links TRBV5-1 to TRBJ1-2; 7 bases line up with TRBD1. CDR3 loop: CASSLTGETYGYTF. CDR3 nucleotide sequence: TGCGCCAGCAGCTTGACAGGGGAGACCTATGGCTACACCTTC.